The 16 T cell receptor beta chains below come from one sample, sequenced in a study of blood T cell repertoires in COVID-19. Here immunoSEQ multiplex PCR was the method, and the copy in TCRdb shows in-frame clones only, minus some. The sample records roughly 250,000 clones, about 76% being singletons. The sample comprised peripheral blood. These receptors all come from an older woman with active or convalescent COVID-19.

The V gene is TRBV5-1, the J gene TRBJ2-2, with a tentative D call TRBD1 (5 bases). The V end lost 3 bases, the J end lost 1 base, and 13 bases lay between the germline ends. There are 16 residues in the CDR3. Germline CDR1 SGHRS, CDR2 YFSETQ. The CDR3 is CASSYNKGQNTGELFF. The CDR3, as DNA: TGCGCCAGCAGCTACAATAAAGGACAGAACACCGGGGAGCTGTTTTTT.

The V and J genes are TRBV30 and TRBJ1-2, with 10 bases lining up with TRBD1. Germline trimming cut 1 base from V and 9 bases from J; bases unmatched to any gene: 8. CDR3 size: 14 residues. Germline V gene data show CDR1 as GTSNPN and CDR2 as SVGIG (reference sequence). The CDR3 sequence: CAWSALDRGQSYTF. CDR3 sequence (DNA): TGTGCCTGGAGTGCGCTTGACAGGGGGCAGAGCTACACCTTC.

The chain carries TRBV6-5 and TRBJ1-5, with a weak D call TRBD1 (5 bases). Germline CDR1 and CDR2: MNHEY and SVGAGI. V was pared by 5 bases and J by 5 bases, with 10 bases between. This CDR3 region has 13 residues. CDR3 protein: CASSRGRDQPQHF. DNA of the CDR3: TGTGCCAGCAGTAGGGGTCGGGATCAGCCCCAGCATTTT.

The gene calls are TRBV4-3 and TRBJ1-4; maybe TRBD1 (6 bases). The CDR3 totals 16 residues. Germline CDR1 reads LGHNA; CDR2 reads YSLEER. V lost 3 bases to trimming and J lost 7 bases, with 18 bases between them. The CDR3 reads CASSHSRRGGGEKLFF. The CDR3 nucleotides are TGCGCCAGCAGCCACAGCAGGAGGGGGGGCGGTGAAAAACTGTTTTTT.

The V call is TRBV19, the J call TRBJ1-1; D is possibly TRBD1 (5 bases). The V end lost 5 bases, the J end lost 0 bases, and 13 bases lay between the germline ends. This CDR3 is built from 15 residues. Germline CDR1 and CDR2: LNHDA and SQIVND (reference sequence). CDR3 DNA: TGTGCCAGTAGTGTCAGGGTTGAATTGAACACTGAAGCTTTCTTT. The encoded protein is CASSVRVELNTEAFF. Filled out from reference TRBV19 and TRBJ1-1, the complete variable domain reads DGGITQSPKYLFRKEGQNVTLSCEQNLNHDAMYWYRQDPGQGLRLIYYSQIVNDFQKGDIAEGYSVSREKKESFPLTVTSAQKNPTAFYLCASSVRVELNTEAFFGQGTRLTVV.

The gene calls are TRBV6-5 and TRBJ2-7; D unresolved. This CDR3 region has 12 residues. Trimming took 7 bases from V and 4 from J, leaving 11 bases between them. Germline V gene data show CDR1 as MNHEY and CDR2 as SVGAGI. As DNA, the CDR3 is TGTGCCAGCAACAGTTACTCTTACGAGCAGTACTTC. Translation: CASNSYSYEQYF.

This CDR3 is CASGEGQSSGNTIYF. CDR3 DNA: TGTGCTAGTGGGGAAGGACAGAGCTCTGGAAACACCATATATTTT. This rearrangement joins TRBV12-5 to TRBJ1-3; D might be TRBD1 (6 bases). The CDR3 totals 15 residues. Germline CDR1 reads LGHNT; CDR2 reads FRNRAP. The V gene lost 6 bases and the J gene lost 0 bases, with 12 bases spanning the gap. Full variable domain (outside the CDR3, taken from reference TRBV12-5 and TRBJ1-3): DARVTQTPRHKVTEMGQEVTMRCQPILGHNTVFWYRQTMMQGLELLAYFRNRAPLDDSGMPKDRFSAEMPDATLATLKIQPSEPRDSAVYFCASGEGQSSGNTIYFGEGSWLTVV.

This chain uses TRBV18 with TRBJ1-1, with D possibly being TRBD1 (6 bases). Trimming left V 2 bases short and J 4 bases short, with 14 bases between. The CDR3 length is 15 residues. Germline values: CDR1 KGHSH, CDR2 LQKENI. This CDR3 is CASSPVHREGTEAFF. The CDR3 DNA sequence: TGTGCCAGCTCACCAGTTCACAGGGAAGGCACTGAAGCTTTCTTT.

The V and J genes are TRBV6-1 and TRBJ1-2; TRBD1 aligns across 7 bases. CDR3 length equals 15 residues. Germline V gives CDR1 MNHNS, CDR2 SASEGT. V dropped 0 bases and J dropped 4; count of bases not matched to a gene: 5. The CDR3 DNA reads as TGTGCCAGCAGTGAAGCCTCTGGACAGGTCTATGGCTACACCTTC. Protein: CASSEASGQVYGYTF.

The gene calls are TRBV7-8 and TRBJ2-7; a weak D match, TRBD2 (6 bases). In germline, CDR1 is SGHVS, CDR2 FQNEAQ. This CDR3 comprises 15 residues. Trimming cost V 3 bases and J 4 bases, with 16 bases left between them. The CDR3 region is CASSFRRGVIYEQYF. The CDR3 DNA sequence: TGTGCCAGCAGCTTCCGTCGCGGGGTTATTTACGAGCAGTACTTC.

The chain combines TRBV29-1 with TRBJ1-2, with 9 bases fitting TRBD1. Germline lookup yields CDR1 SQVTM and CDR2 ANQGSEA. This CDR3 comprises 15 residues. The junction had 13 bases not matched to a gene; V was cut back by 7 bases and J by 4 bases. CDR3 bases: TGCAGCGCCCTTGCGAGACAGGGGGACCGCTATGGCTACACCTTC. It encodes CSALARQGDRYGYTF.

This chain uses TRBV29-1 with TRBJ1-2, with D maybe TRBD1 (6 bases). V shed 4 bases and J shed 4 bases, with 10 bases lying between them. Germline V gives CDR1 SQVTM, CDR2 ANQGSEA. The CDR3 consists of 12 residues. CDR3 sequence (DNA): TGCAGCGTTGTGAGGGGGGGCTATGGCTACACCTTC. Protein product: CSVVRGGYGYTF.

V and J are TRBV10-1 and TRBJ2-2, with D perhaps matching TRBD1 (5 bases). Germline-derived CDR1 and CDR2 are WNHNN and SYGVQD (reference sequence). The CDR3 is made up of 16 amino acids. Trimming left V 3 bases short and J 3 bases short, with 14 bases between. The CDR3 coding sequence is TGCGCCAGCAGTGAAGGGGCAGGGTCGGACACCGGGGAGCTGTTTTTT. It is translated as CASSEGAGSDTGELFF.

The chain employs TRBV6-5 and TRBJ1-6; 7 bases are a match to TRBD1. CDR3 length equals 14 residues. Germline V gene lookup returns CDR1 MNHEY and CDR2 SVGAGI. V lost 5 bases to trimming and J lost 4 bases; unmatched junction nucleotides: 2. CDR3 nucleotide sequence: TGTGCCAGCAGTCGGGACAGTTATAATTCACCCCTCCACTTT. Its protein product is CASSRDSYNSPLHF.

Notes on this clone: The sample has other DNA sequences that encode this CDR3 too. The rearrangement links TRBV27 to TRBJ1-1; D gene uncertain. With 3 bases removed from V and 1 base from J, the gap between germline ends came to 6 bases. The CDR3 is made up of 13 amino acids. Germline V gene sequence: CDR1 MNHEY, CDR2 SMNVEV (reference sequence). The CDR3 DNA reads as TGTGCCAGCAGTTTCCCGGGGAACACTGAAGCTTTCTTT. Its protein product is CASSFPGNTEAFF.

This chain links TRBV19 with TRBJ2-1; possible D gene TRBD2, 5 bases. Germline values: CDR1 LNHDA, CDR2 SQIVND (reference sequence). The CDR3 has 15 residues. The ends were cut back, 3 bases at V and 0 bases at J, with 9 bases in the middle. The CDR3 region has the DNA TGTGCCAGTAGTATTAGCGTGAGCTCCTACAATGAGCAGTTCTTC. This codes for CASSISVSSYNEQFF.